A selection of T cell receptor beta chains follows, all from one sample in a study of blood T cells in healthy people across ages. MiXCR, run by TCRdb on the 5' RACE reads, gives a single entry per CDR3 protein. This sample has 780,000 or so distinct CDR3 sequences; roughly 25% occur once, and the top ten carry under 4.5%. These same data were also listed under a study on T cells of mothers and their children.

The sequencing sample was made of blood. The receptors derive from a boy between 10 and 17 years old in good health. CDR3s include the opening cysteine and the closing phenylalanine or tryptophan. A D gene is named only where the DNA matches it firmly. A row's size may be missing; if present it is once, few, many or a size class.

v_gene	abundance	d_gene	j_gene	CDR3aa	CDR3nt
TRBV9	-	-	TRBJ2-1	CASSVEAGVGRGKGQFF	TGTGCCAGCAGCGTAGAGGCGGGGGTGGGCAGGGGAAAAGGGCAGTTCTTC
TRBV2	-	-	TRBJ2-7	CASSVGTPYEQYF	TGTGCCAGCAGTGTGGGGACCCCCTACGAGCAGTACTTC
TRBV25-1	-	-	TRBJ2-2	CASSDLKLSPEELFF	TGTGCCAGCAGTGATCTTAAGTTGTCACCGGAGGAGCTGTTTTTT
TRBV11-2	-	-	TRBJ2-5	CASSPRRGQRVPQYF	TGTGCCAGCAGCCCTAGACGAGGACAGCGAGTTCCCCAGTACTTC
TRBV20-1	-	-	TRBJ2-7	CSARDFKGSEQYF	TGCAGTGCTAGAGATTTTAAGGGATCCGAGCAGTACTTC
TRBV7-3	few	-	TRBJ1-1	CASSLASGAGHTEAFF	TGTGCCAGCAGCTTAGCATCAGGGGCGGGGCACACTGAAGCTTTCTTT
TRBV7-9	-	-	TRBJ2-3	CASSALGGWPGPTDTQYF	TGTGCCAGCAGTGCCCTGGGAGGATGGCCGGGGCCCACAGATACGCAGTATTTT
TRBV20-1	-	-	TRBJ1-1	CSAPRKGGGVNTEAFF	TGCAGTGCTCCAAGGAAAGGGGGTGGAGTGAACACTGAAGCTTTCTTT
TRBV6-5	-	-	TRBJ2-1	CASSTGGSREQFF	TGTGCCAGCAGCACCGGGGGCTCGAGGGAGCAGTTCTTC
TRBV18	-	TRBD1	TRBJ2-1	CASSRWTGTGNEQFF	TGTGCCAGCTCACGGTGGACAGGGACGGGCAATGAGCAGTTCTTC
TRBV9	few	-	TRBJ1-2	CASSVGPGANYGYTF	TGTGCCAGCAGCGTTGGGCCAGGAGCTAACTATGGCTACACCTTC
TRBV5-1	few	-	TRBJ1-4	CASPKVRGIGEKLFF	TGCGCCAGCCCGAAAGTCAGGGGAATAGGCGAAAAACTGTTTTTT
TRBV19	-	TRBD1	TRBJ2-6	CASSIGTAGANVLTF	TGTGCCAGTAGTATCGGGACAGCTGGGGCCAACGTCCTGACTTTC
TRBV28	-	-	TRBJ2-1	CASSFREGEQFF	TGTGCCAGCAGTTTCAGGGAAGGTGAGCAGTTCTTC
TRBV4-3	few	-	TRBJ2-5	CASSQDRRQQETQYF	TGCGCCAGCAGCCAAGACAGGCGTCAACAAGAGACCCAGTACTTC
TRBV7-2	-	TRBD1	TRBJ2-5	CASSANRGETQYF	TGTGCCAGCAGCGCGAACAGGGGGGAGACCCAGTACTTC
TRBV28	-	-	TRBJ1-1	CASSPAPLNTEAFF	TGTGCCAGCAGTCCCGCGCCATTGAACACTGAAGCTTTCTTT
TRBV7-8	few	TRBD2	TRBJ2-1	CASSLWLAEDNEQFF	TGTGCCAGCAGCTTATGGCTAGCGGAGGACAATGAGCAGTTCTTC
TRBV20-1	-	TRBD1	TRBJ1-4	CSASRTGAGEKLFF	TGCAGTGCTTCCCGGACAGGGGCGGGGGAAAAACTGTTTTTT
TRBV7-2	few	-	TRBJ2-5	CASSLVAGVQETQYF	TGTGCCAGCAGCTTAGTGGCAGGGGTTCAAGAGACCCAGTACTTC
TRBV7-8	-	-	TRBJ2-5	CASSWGGGGQETQYF	TGTGCCAGCAGCTGGGGAGGGGGAGGGCAAGAGACCCAGTACTTC
TRBV3-1	-	TRBD1	TRBJ2-7	CASSHKTGVSYEQYF	TGTGCCAGCAGCCATAAAACAGGGGTATCCTACGAGCAGTACTTC
TRBV20-1	few	TRBD2	TRBJ2-3	CSARNASGGTDTQYF	TGCAGTGCTAGAAACGCTAGCGGGGGCACAGATACGCAGTATTTT
TRBV5-1	few	TRBD2	TRBJ2-5	CASSVTSGGYSETQYF	TGCGCCAGCAGCGTTACTAGCGGGGGTTATTCGGAGACCCAGTACTTC
TRBV11-2	-	-	TRBJ2-3	CASSLLGGMDTQYF	TGTGCCAGCAGCTTACTGGGAGGTATGGATACGCAGTATTTT
TRBV5-6	-	TRBD1	TRBJ2-1	CASSLQGDPDEQFF	TGTGCCAGCAGCTTACAGGGGGACCCGGATGAGCAGTTCTTC
TRBV20-1	-	TRBD2	TRBJ2-5	CSARAGGSRETQYF	TGCAGTGCTAGAGCGGGCGGGAGTCGGGAGACCCAGTACTTC
TRBV20-1	-	TRBD1	TRBJ2-7	CSAESRDRGPSSYEQYF	TGCAGTGCCGAAAGCCGGGACAGGGGACCTAGCTCCTACGAGCAGTACTTC
TRBV20-1	-	TRBD2	TRBJ2-7	CSARDETSGSYEQYF	TGCAGTGCTAGAGATGAGACTAGCGGAAGCTACGAGCAGTACTTC
TRBV6-2/TRBV6-3	few	TRBD2	TRBJ2-7	CASLERERPHHSYEQYF	TGTGCCAGCCTGGAGCGGGAGCGGCCTCACCATTCCTACGAGCAGTACTTC
TRBV20-1	few	TRBD2	TRBJ2-7	CSARVSGLADYEQYF	TGCAGTGCTAGAGTCTCAGGACTAGCGGACTACGAGCAGTACTTC
TRBV4-3	-	TRBD2	TRBJ2-3	CASSPVFGGTRAQYF	TGCGCCAGCAGCCCGGTTTTCGGGGGGACGAGGGCGCAGTATTTT
TRBV27	-	-	TRBJ1-1	CASCRDGMNTEAFF	TGTGCCAGCTGTCGGGACGGAATGAACACTGAAGCTTTCTTT
TRBV5-1	-	TRBD2	TRBJ2-3	CASSFPGLAQDTQYF	TGCGCCAGCAGCTTCCCGGGACTAGCGCAAGATACGCAGTATTTT
TRBV14	few	-	TRBJ2-7	CASSLNRRAYEQYF	TGTGCCAGCAGCCTCAATCGACGTGCCTACGAGCAGTACTTC
TRBV5-1	-	-	TRBJ2-5	CASSSRVNQETQYF	TGCGCCAGCAGCTCCAGGGTTAACCAAGAGACCCAGTACTTC
TRBV7-2	few	-	TRBJ1-5	CASSFSRGNQPQHF	TGTGCCAGCAGCTTCAGCCGCGGGAATCAGCCCCAGCATTTT
TRBV27	-	TRBD2	TRBJ2-7	CASSLRLAGGEQYF	TGTGCCAGCAGTTTACGGCTAGCGGGAGGCGAGCAGTACTTC
TRBV7-2	few	TRBD1	TRBJ1-5	CASSYRGGGQPQHF	TGTGCCAGCAGTTACAGGGGCGGAGGGCAGCCCCAGCATTTT
TRBV5-1	-	-	TRBJ2-7	CASSTGHSYEQYF	TGCGCCAGCAGCACGGGACACTCCTACGAGCAGTACTTC
TRBV6-2/TRBV6-3	-	-	TRBJ1-4	CASSSAVGEKLFF	TGTGCCAGCAGTTCCGCGGTGGGTGAAAAACTGTTTTTT
TRBV3-1	-	TRBD1	TRBJ2-5	CASSPTGAVLPQETQYF	TGTGCCAGCAGCCCGACAGGGGCCGTACTACCTCAAGAGACCCAGTACTTC
TRBV20-1	-	-	TRBJ2-7	CSAKEFGEQYF	TGCAGTGCAAAGGAGTTTGGGGAGCAGTACTTC
TRBV12-3/TRBV12-4	-	-	TRBJ2-1	CASSPLKGGYNEQFF	TGTGCCAGCAGCCCCCTTAAAGGGGGTTACAATGAGCAGTTCTTC
TRBV12-3/TRBV12-4	-	TRBD1	TRBJ2-7	CASSLGGTGGNEQYF	TGTGCCAGCAGTTTAGGAGGGACAGGGGGCAACGAGCAGTACTTC
TRBV7-2	few	TRBD1	TRBJ2-7	CASSSTGTLGQYF	TGTGCCAGCAGCTCGACAGGGACATTGGGGCAGTACTTC
TRBV20-1	-	-	TRBJ2-7	CSASSAATSYEQYF	TGCAGTGCTAGTTCCGCCGCGACTAGCTACGAGCAGTACTTC
TRBV7-6	-	TRBD2	TRBJ2-3	CASSLDVGGTSGEAITDTQYF	TGTGCCAGCAGCTTAGACGTCGGTGGGACTAGCGGGGAGGCGATCACAGATACGCAGTATTTT
TRBV15	-	TRBD2	TRBJ2-2	CATSLASRLAGNTGELFF	TGTGCCACCAGCCTGGCGTCGCGGCTAGCGGGGAACACCGGGGAGCTGTTTTTT
TRBV29-1	few	-	TRBJ2-4	CSVYYDSKNIQYF	TGCAGCGTTTATTATGATTCTAAAAACATTCAGTACTTC